One T cell receptor (beta chain) is described in this entry. A clone one base away is much larger, so this may be a read error. Noted time point: patch test 2, 6 weeks after DPC sensitization. As for treatment: therapeutic diphenylcyclopropenone sensitization with weekly scalp DPC. These data belong to a study of human T cells and chemical hapten exposure. CDR1 and CDR2 from the germline V gene are LGHDT and YNNKEL (reference sequence). CDR3 length equals 13 residues. MiXCR, applied by TCRdb to the RACE reads, yields one record per CDR3 protein. The profile shows 330,000 or so distinct CDR3 sequences, roughly 6% of them singletons.

The sequence was collected from a woman aged 18-29 years with alopecia areata. Some clones in this sample may be carry-over from other donors' samples. The chain employs TRBV3-1 and TRBJ1-5, with D uncertain. The specimen comprised whole blood, sampled in connection with sensitization to the hapten diphenylcyclopropenone (DPC). The CDR3, as DNA: TGTGCCAGCAGCCACCTGGTAAATCAGCCCCGGCATTTT. Translating gives CASSHLVNQPRHF.